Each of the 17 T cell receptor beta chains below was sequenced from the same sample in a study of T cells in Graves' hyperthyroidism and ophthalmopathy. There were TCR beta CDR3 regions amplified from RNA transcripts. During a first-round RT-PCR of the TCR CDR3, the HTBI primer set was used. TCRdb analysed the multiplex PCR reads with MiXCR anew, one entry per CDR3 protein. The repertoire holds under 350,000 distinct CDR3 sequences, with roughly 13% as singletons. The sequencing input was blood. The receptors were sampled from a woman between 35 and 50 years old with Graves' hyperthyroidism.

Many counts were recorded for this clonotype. For the CDR3, the DNA is TGTGCCAGCAGCTCCCAGGCGGGAGGTCCTGAGCAGTTCTTC. Encoded protein: CASSSQAGGPEQFF. The chain joins TRBV7-2 to TRBJ2-1; 8 bases line up with TRBD2. The CDR3 consists of 14 residues. The germline gives CDR1 SGHTA, CDR2 FQGNSA. The J segment lost 9 bases and the V segment lost 4 bases, leaving 8 bases of the junction unmatched.

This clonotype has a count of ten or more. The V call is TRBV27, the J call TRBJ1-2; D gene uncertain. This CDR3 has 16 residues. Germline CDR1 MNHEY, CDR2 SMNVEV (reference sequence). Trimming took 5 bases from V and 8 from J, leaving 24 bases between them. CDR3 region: CASSRTVDGSSQGYTF. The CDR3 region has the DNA TGTGCCAGCAGTAGGACGGTCGACGGCTCTTCTCAGGGCTACACCTTC.

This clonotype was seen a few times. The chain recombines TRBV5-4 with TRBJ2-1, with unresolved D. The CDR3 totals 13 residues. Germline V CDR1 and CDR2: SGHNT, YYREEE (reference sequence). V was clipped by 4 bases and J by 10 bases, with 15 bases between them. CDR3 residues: CASSHDPNQEQFF. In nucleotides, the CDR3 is TGTGCCAGCAGCCACGACCCAAATCAGGAGCAGTTCTTC. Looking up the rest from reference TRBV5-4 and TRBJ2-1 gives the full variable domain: ETGVTQSPTHLIKTRGQQVTLRCSSQSGHNTVSWYQQALGQGPQFIFQYYREEENGRGNFPPRFSGLQFPNYSSELNVNALELDDSALYLCASSHDPNQEQFFGPGTRLTVL.

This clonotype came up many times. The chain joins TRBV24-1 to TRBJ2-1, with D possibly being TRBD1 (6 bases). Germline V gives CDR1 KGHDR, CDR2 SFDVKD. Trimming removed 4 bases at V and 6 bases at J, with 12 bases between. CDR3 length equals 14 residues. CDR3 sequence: CATSEQGRVNEQFF. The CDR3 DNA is TGTGCCACCAGTGAGCAGGGGCGGGTCAATGAGCAGTTCTTC.

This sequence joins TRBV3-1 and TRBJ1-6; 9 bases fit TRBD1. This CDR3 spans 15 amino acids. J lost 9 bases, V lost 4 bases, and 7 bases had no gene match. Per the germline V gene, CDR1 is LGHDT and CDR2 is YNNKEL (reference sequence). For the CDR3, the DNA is TGTGCCAGCAGCCCTACCGGGACAGGGCTTTCACCCCTCCACTTT. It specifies CASSPTGTGLSPLHF.

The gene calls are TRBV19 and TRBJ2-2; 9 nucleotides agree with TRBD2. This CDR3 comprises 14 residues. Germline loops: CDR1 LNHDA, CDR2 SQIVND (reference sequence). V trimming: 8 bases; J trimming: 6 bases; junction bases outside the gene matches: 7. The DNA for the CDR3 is TGTGCCAGTTCTATAGCGGGAGAACCCGGGGAGCTGTTTTTT. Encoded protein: CASSIAGEPGELFF.

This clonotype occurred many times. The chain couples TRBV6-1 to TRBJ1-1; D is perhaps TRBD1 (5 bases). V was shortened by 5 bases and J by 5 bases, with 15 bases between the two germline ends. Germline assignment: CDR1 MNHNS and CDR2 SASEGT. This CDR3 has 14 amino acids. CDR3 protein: CASSYGEGATEAFF. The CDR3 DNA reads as TGTGCCAGCAGTTACGGGGAAGGGGCAACTGAAGCTTTCTTT.

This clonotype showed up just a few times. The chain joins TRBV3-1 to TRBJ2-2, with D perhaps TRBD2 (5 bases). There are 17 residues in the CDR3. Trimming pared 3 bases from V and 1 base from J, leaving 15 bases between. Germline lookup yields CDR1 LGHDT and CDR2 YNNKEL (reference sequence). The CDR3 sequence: CASSHYSRTLNTGELFF. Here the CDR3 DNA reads TGTGCCAGCAGCCACTATAGTAGGACTCTGAACACCGGGGAGCTGTTTTTT.

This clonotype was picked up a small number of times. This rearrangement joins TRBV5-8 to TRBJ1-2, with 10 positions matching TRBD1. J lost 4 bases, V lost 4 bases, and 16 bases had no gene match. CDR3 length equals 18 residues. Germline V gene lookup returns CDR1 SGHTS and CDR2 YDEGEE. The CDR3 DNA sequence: TGTGCCAGCAGCCCGTGGCCCGGGACAGGGGTAATAGGCTATGGCTACACCTTC. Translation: CASSPWPGTGVIGYGYTF.

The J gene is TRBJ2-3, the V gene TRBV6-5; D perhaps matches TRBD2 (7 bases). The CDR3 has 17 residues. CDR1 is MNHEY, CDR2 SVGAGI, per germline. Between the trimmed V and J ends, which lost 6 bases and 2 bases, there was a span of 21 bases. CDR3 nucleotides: TGTGCCAGCAGATATTCGGGGGGCGTGGATTACACAGATACGCAGTATTTT. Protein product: CASRYSGGVDYTDTQYF.

The CDR3 is CSAALIYEQYF. The CDR3 nucleotides are TGCAGTGCTGCCCTTATCTACGAGCAGTACTTC. The chain recombines TRBV20-1 with TRBJ2-7; D gene uncertain. With 5 bases removed from V and 3 bases from J, the gap between germline ends came to 8 bases. CDR1 is DFQATT and CDR2 is SNEGSKA in the germline V gene (reference sequence). The CDR3 has 11 residues.

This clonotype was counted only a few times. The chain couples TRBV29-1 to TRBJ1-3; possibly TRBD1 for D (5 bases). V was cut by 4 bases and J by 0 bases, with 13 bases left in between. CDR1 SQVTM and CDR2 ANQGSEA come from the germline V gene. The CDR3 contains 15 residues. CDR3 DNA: TGCAGCGTTGTCGGGGGAGCCTCCTCTGGAAACACCATATATTTT. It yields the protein CSVVGGASSGNTIYF.

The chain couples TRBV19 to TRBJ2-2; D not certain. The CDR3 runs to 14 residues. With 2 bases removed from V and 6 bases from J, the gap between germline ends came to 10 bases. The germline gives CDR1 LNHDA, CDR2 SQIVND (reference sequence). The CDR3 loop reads CASSIFGWSGELFF. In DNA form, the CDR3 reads TGTGCCAGTAGTATATTCGGCTGGTCCGGGGAGCTGTTTTTT.

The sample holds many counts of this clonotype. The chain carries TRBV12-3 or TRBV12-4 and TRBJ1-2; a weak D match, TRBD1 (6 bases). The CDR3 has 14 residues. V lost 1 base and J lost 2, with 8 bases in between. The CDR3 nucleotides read TGTGCCAGCAGTTTAGACAGGGTCAACTATGGCTACACCTTC. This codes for CASSLDRVNYGYTF.

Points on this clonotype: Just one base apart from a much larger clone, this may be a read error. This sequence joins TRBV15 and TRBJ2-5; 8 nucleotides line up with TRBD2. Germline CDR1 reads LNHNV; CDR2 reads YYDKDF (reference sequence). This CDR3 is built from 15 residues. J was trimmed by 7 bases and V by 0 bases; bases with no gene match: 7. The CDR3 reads CATSRETRGGATQYF. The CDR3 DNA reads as TGTGCCACCAGCAGAGAAACTCGGGGGGGGGCGACCCAGTACTTC.

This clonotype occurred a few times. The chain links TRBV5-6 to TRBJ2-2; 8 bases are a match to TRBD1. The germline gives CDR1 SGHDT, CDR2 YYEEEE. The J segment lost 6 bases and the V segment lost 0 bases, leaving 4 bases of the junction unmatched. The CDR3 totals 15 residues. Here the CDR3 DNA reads TGTGCCAGCAGCTTGGGTACAGGGGGACCCGGGGAGCTGTTTTTT. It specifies CASSLGTGGPGELFF.

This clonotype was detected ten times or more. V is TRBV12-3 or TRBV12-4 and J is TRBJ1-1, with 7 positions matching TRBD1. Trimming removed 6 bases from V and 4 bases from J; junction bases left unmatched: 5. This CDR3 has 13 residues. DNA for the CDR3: TGTGCCAGCAGCCCACGGACAGGCACTGAAGCTTTCTTT. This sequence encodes CASSPRTGTEAFF.